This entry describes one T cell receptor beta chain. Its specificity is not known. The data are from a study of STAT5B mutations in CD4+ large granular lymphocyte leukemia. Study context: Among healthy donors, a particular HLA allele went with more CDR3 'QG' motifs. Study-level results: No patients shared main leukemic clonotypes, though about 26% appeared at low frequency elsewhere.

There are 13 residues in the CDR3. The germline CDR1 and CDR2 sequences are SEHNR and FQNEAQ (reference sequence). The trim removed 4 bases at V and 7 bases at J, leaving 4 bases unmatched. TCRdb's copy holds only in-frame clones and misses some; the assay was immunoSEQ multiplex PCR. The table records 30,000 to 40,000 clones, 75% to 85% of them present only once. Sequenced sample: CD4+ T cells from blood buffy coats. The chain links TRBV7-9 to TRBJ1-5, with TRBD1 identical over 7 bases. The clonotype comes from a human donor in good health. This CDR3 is CASSSTGYQPQHF. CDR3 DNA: TGTGCCAGCAGCTCGACAGGGTACCAGCCCCAGCATTTT.